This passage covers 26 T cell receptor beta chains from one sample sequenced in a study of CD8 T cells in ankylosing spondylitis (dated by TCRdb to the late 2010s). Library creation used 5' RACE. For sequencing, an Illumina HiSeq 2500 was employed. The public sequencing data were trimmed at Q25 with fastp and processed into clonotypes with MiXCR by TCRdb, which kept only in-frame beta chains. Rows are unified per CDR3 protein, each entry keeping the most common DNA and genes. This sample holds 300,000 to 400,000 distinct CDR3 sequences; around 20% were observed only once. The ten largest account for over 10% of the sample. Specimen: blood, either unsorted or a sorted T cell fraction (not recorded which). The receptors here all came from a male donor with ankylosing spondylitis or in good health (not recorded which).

The CDR3 is CASSGRRGASKNIQYF. CDR3 sequence (DNA): TGTGCCAGCTCGGGGAGGAGGGGGGCCTCCAAAAACATTCAGTACTTC. The chain has TRBV18 and TRBJ2-4; D possibly matches TRBD1 or TRBD2 (6 bases each). The germline V and J ends were trimmed by 6 bases and 2 bases, with 17 bases remaining between them. The CDR3 sequence is 16 residues long. CDR1 KGHSH and CDR2 LQKENI come from the germline V gene.

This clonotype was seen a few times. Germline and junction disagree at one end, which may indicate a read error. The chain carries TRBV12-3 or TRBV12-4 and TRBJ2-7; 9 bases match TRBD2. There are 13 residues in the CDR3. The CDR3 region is CASSLAGNYEQYF. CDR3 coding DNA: TGTGCCAGCAGTCTAGCGGGGAACTACGAGCAGTACTTC.

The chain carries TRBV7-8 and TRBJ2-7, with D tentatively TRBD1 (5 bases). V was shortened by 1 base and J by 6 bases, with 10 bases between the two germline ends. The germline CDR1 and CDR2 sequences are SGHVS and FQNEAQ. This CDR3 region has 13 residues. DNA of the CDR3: TGTGCCAGCAGCTTAGATGGTGGGGCCGAGCAGTACTTC. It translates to CASSLDGGAEQYF.

The CDR3 reads CASSLLGIQETQYF. The CDR3 bases are TGTGCCAGCAGCTTATTAGGAATCCAAGAGACCCAGTACTTC. The chain carries TRBV11-2 and TRBJ2-5, with D uncertain. Trimming shortened V by 2 bases and J by 1 base, and 8 bases separated the two germline ends. Germline CDR1 is SGHAT and CDR2 is FQNNGV. This CDR3 region has 14 residues. Supplemented by reference TRBV11-2 and TRBJ2-5, the full variable domain reads EAGVAQSPRYKIIEKRQSVAFWCNPISGHATLYWYQQILGQGPKLLIQFQNNGVVDDSQLPKDRFSAERLKGVDSTLKIQPAKLEDSAVYLCASSLLGIQETQYFGPGTRLLVL.

CDR3 loop: CASIYPDTGELFF. In nucleotides, the CDR3 is TGTGCCAGCATCTACCCGGACACCGGGGAGCTGTTTTTT. V gene TRBV6-1 combines with J gene TRBJ2-2; no definite D call. This CDR3 is 13 amino acids long. The germline V gene has CDR1 MNHNS and CDR2 SASEGT. The V and J ends lost 7 bases and 3 bases respectively, with 9 bases between them.

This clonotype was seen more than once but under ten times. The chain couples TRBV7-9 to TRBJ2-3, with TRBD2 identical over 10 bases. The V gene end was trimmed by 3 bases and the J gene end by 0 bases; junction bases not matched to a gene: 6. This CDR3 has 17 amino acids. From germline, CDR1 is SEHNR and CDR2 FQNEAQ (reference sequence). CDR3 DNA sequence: TGTGCCAGCAGCTTCCCTAGCGGGGGATCTAGCACAGATACGCAGTATTTT. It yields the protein CASSFPSGGSSTDTQYF.

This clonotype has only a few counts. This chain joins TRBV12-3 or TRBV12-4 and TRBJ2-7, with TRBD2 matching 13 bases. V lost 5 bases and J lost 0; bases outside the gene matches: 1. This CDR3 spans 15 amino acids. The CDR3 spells CASSGTSGTSYEQYF. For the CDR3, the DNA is TGTGCCAGCAGTGGGACTAGCGGGACCTCCTACGAGCAGTACTTC.

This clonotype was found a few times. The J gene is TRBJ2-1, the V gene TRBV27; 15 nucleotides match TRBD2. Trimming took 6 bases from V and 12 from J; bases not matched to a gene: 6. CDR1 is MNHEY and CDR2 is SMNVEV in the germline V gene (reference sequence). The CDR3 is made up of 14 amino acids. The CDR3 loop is CASSPGLAGGWQFF. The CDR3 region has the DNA TGTGCCAGCAGCCCCGGACTAGCGGGGGGGTGGCAGTTCTTC.

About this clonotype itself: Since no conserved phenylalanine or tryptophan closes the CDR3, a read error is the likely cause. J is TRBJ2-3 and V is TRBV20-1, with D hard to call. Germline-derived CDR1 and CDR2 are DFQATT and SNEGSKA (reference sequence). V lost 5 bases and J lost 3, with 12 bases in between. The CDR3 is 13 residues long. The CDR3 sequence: CSAGPSFTDTQYY. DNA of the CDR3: TGCAGTGCTGGACCTTCTTTTACAGATACGCAGTATTAT.

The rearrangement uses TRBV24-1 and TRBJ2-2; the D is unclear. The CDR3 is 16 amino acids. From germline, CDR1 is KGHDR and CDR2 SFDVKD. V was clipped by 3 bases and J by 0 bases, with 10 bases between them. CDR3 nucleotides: TGTGCCACCAGTGATCGCGAGACATCGAACACCGGGGAGCTGTTTTTT. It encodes CATSDRETSNTGELFF.

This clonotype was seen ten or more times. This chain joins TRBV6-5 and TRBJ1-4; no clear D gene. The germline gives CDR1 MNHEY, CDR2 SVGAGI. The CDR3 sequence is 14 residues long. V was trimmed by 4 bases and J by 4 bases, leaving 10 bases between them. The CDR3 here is CASSFRTDNEKLFF. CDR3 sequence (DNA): TGTGCCAGCAGTTTCCGGACGGATAATGAAAAACTGTTTTTT.

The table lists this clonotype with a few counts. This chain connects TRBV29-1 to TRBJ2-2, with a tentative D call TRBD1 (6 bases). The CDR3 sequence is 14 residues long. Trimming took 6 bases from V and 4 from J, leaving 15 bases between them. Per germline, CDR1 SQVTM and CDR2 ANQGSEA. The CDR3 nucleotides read TGCAGCGTCGCCCAGACAGGAACCACCGGGGAGCTGTTTTTT. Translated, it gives CSVAQTGTTGELFF.

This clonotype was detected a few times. CDR3 in DNA: TGCAGTGCTCTAGGACTGCAGACCGGGGAGCTGTTTTTT. Encoded protein: CSALGLQTGELFF. The chain joins TRBV20-1 to TRBJ2-2; D might be TRBD2 (5 bases). This CDR3 is built from 13 residues. Per the germline V gene, CDR1 is DFQATT and CDR2 is SNEGSKA (reference sequence). Trimming shortened V by 5 bases and J by 5 bases, and 12 bases separated the two germline ends.

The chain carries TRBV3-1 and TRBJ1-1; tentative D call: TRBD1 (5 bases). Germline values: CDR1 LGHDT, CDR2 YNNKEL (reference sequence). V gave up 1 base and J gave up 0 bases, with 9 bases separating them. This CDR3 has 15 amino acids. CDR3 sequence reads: CASSQGPGVNTEAFF. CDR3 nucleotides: TGTGCCAGCAGCCAAGGTCCGGGGGTGAACACTGAAGCTTTCTTT.

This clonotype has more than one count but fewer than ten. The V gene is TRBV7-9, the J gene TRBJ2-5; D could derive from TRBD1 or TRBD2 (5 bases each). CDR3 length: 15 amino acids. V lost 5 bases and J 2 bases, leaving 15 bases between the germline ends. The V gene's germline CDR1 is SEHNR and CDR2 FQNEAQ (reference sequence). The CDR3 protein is CASSPKGREQETQYF. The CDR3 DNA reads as TGTGCCAGCAGCCCTAAGGGCAGGGAGCAAGAGACCCAGTACTTC.

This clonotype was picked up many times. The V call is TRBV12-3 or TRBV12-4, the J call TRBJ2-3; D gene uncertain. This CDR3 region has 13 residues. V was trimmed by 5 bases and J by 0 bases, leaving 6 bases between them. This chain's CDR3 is CASSNPSTDTQYF. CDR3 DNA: TGTGCCAGCAGTAACCCGAGCACAGATACGCAGTATTTT.

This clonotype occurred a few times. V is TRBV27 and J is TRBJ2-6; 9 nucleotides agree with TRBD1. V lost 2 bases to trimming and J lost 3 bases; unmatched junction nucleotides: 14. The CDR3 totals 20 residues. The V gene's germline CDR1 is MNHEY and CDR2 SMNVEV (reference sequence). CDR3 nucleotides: TGTGCCAGCAGTTTACGGCCCCGGGACAGGGCAATCTTTGGGGCCAACGTCCTGACTTTC. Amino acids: CASSLRPRDRAIFGANVLTF.

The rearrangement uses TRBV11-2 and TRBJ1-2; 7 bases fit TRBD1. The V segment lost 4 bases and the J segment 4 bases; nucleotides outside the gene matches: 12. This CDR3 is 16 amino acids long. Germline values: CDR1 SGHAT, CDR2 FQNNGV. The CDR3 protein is CASSSGLGTEVYGYTF. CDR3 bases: TGTGCCAGCAGCTCCGGTCTCGGGACAGAAGTCTATGGCTACACCTTC.

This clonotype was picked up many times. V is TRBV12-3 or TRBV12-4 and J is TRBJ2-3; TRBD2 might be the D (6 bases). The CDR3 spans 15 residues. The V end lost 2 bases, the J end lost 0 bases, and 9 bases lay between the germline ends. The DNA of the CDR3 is TGTGCCAGCAGTTTATTGGCGGGGAGCACAGATACGCAGTATTTT. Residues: CASSLLAGSTDTQYF.

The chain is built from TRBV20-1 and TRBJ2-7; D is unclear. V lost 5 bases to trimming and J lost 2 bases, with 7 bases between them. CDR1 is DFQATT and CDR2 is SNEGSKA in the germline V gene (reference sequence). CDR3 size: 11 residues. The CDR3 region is CSAPRAYEQYF. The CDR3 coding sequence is TGCAGTGCTCCACGGGCCTACGAGCAGTACTTC.

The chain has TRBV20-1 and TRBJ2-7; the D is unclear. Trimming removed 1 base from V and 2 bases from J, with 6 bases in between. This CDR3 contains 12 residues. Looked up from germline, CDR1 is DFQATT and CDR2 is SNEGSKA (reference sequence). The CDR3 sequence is CSARGEPYEQYF. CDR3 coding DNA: TGCAGTGCTAGAGGGGAACCCTACGAGCAGTACTTC.

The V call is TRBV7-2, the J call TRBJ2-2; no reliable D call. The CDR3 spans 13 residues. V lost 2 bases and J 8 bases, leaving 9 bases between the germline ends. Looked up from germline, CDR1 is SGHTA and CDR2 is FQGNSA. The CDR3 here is CASSLTLAGELFF. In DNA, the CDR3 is TGTGCCAGCAGCTTAACTCTTGCAGGGGAGCTGTTTTTT.

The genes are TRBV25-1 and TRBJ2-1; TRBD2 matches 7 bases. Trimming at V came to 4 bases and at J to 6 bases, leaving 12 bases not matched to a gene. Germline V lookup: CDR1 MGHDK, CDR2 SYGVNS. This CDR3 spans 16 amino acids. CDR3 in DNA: TGTGCCAGCAGTGGATACCTTGGACTAGTGGCCAATGAGCAGTTCTTC. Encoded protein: CASSGYLGLVANEQFF. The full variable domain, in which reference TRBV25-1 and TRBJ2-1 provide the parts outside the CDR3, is EADIYQTPRYLVIGTGKKITLECSQTMGHDKMYWYQQDPGMELHLIHYSYGVNSTEKGDLSSESTVSRIRTEHFPLTLESARPSHTSQYLCASSGYLGLVANEQFFGPGTRLTVL.

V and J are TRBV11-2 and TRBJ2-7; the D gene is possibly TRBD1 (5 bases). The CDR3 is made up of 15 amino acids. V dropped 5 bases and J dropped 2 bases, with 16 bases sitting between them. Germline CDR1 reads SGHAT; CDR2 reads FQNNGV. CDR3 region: CASSVSGKGTYEQYF. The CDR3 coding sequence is TGTGCCAGCAGCGTGTCGGGTAAGGGGACCTACGAGCAGTACTTC.

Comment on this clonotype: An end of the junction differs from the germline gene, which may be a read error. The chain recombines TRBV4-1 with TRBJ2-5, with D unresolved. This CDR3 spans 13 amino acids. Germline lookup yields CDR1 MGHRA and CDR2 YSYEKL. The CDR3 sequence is CAISQVGQETQYF. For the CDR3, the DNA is TGCGCCATCAGCCAAGTAGGGCAAGAGACCCAGTACTTC.

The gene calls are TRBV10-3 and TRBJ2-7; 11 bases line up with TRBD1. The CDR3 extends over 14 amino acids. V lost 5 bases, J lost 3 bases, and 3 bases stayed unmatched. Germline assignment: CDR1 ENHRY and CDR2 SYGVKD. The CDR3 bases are TGTGCCATCAGTACCGGGACAGGGGGCTACGAGCAGTACTTC. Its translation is CAISTGTGGYEQYF.